The rows below give T cell receptor beta chains drawn from one sample of a study of beta chain features in type 1 diabetes. Using immunoSEQ multiplex PCR, the repertoire was profiled, and TCRdb retains in-frame clones only, with some absent. The repertoire includes about 700,000 clones, roughly 13% of them detected once, and about 0.02% sits in the top ten. Sequencing input: naive CD4+ T cells from blood. All receptors derive from a man between 18 and 29 years old with type 1 diabetes. Both conserved end residues are part of each CDR3. The D gene is left open where the match is weak. Clone size is stated in some rows and not others, as once, few, many or a class when expanded.

J gene,D gene,V gene,clone size,CDR3 DNA,CDR3 protein
TRBJ2-2,-,TRBV2,few,TGTGCCAGCAGCCCCAGGACCGGGGAGCTGTTTTTT,CASSPRTGELFF
TRBJ2-5,TRBD2,TRBV5-1,few,TGCGCCAGCAGAGAAACCCTAGCGGGGGTTCAAGAGACCCAGTACTTC,CASRETLAGVQETQYF
TRBJ1-1,TRBD1,TRBV30,-,TGTGCCTGGAGAGGGACAGGGGAAGACACTGAAGCTTTCTTT,CAWRGTGEDTEAFF
TRBJ2-3,-,TRBV7-3,-,TGTGCCAGCAGCTCCGGAGGGCGCCCTGGTGGCGATACGCAGTATTTT,CASSSGGRPGGDTQYF
TRBJ1-1,-,TRBV18,-,TGTGCCAGCTCACCAGCGGCGGAGGCTGAAGCTTTCTTT,CASSPAAEAEAFF
TRBJ2-1,TRBD2,TRBV18,-,TGTGCCAGCTCACCCCGCGGGGGGGACAATGAGCAGTTCTTC,CASSPRGGDNEQFF
TRBJ1-5,-,TRBV30,-,TGTGCCTGGACCTGGGGGCAGGGGCAGCCCCAGCATTTT,CAWTWGQGQPQHF
TRBJ1-3,TRBD1,TRBV25-1,-,TGTGCCAGCAGTGAGCCAGGGGGCTTAACTGGAAACACCATATATTTT,CASSEPGGLTGNTIYF
TRBJ2-2,-,TRBV4-1,-,TGCGCCAGCAGCCAAGGATCCACTAACACCGGGGAGCTGTTTTTT,CASSQGSTNTGELFF
TRBJ1-2,-,TRBV5-1,-,TGCGCCAGCAGCTTAAGGTCCCCCGGTGATGGCTACACCTTC,CASSLRSPGDGYTF
TRBJ1-6,-,TRBV30,-,TGTGCCTGGGGGAGGGATTCACCCCTCCACTTT,CAWGRDSPLHF
TRBJ1-1,-,TRBV19,-,TGTGCCAGTAGTATGGGGGTCCAGAACACTGAAGCTTTCTTT,CASSMGVQNTEAFF
TRBJ2-1,-,TRBV4-1,-,TGCGCCAGCAGCCAGGAGGAAATTAGCTCCTACAATGAGCAGTTCTTC,CASSQEEISSYNEQFF
TRBJ2-3,-,TRBV29-1,few,TGCAGCGTCCGGGACACCCCCTGGAGCACAGATACGCAGTATTTT,CSVRDTPWSTDTQYF
TRBJ1-4,-,TRBV30,-,TGTGCCTGGAGTGTACTGAGACAGGCTGAAAAACTGTTTTTT,CAWSVLRQAEKLFF
TRBJ2-1,-,TRBV5-6,-,TGTGCCAGCAGCCCGCAGGCCCATGAGCAGTTCTTC,CASSPQAHEQFF
TRBJ2-1,-,TRBV29-1,few,TGCAGCGTTCAAGAGAATGAGCAGTTCTTC,CSVQENEQFF
TRBJ1-5,-,TRBV2,-,TGTGCCAGCAACCTCGGGGCCTTGGGGCAGCCCCAGCATTTT,CASNLGALGQPQHF
TRBJ2-1,TRBD1,TRBV12-5,-,TGTGCTAGTGGTTTCTCGACAGGGGACAATGAGCAGTTCTTC,CASGFSTGDNEQFF
TRBJ1-2,-,TRBV6-5,-,TGTGCCAGCAGTAAGACCGGGGTCCTTGGCTACACCTTC,CASSKTGVLGYTF
TRBJ1-6,-,TRBV2,few,TGTGCCAGCAGTGTATCAGTGGTAACGGGATCACCCCTCCACTTT,CASSVSVVTGSPLHF
TRBJ1-5,-,TRBV6-5,-,TGTGCCAGCAGTTACTCGAGAGAAGATCAGCCCCAGCATTTT,CASSYSREDQPQHF
TRBJ2-1,-,TRBV11-3,-,TGTGCCAGCAGCGCATACAGCGGTGGGTACAATGAGCAGTTCTTC,CASSAYSGGYNEQFF
TRBJ2-6,-,TRBV30,few,TGTGCCTGGAGTGAGGGCGGGGCCGGGGCCAACGTCCTGACTTTC,CAWSEGGAGANVLTF
TRBJ1-6,-,TRBV6-1,few,TGTGCCAGCAGTGAAGCTGCTTCACCCCTCCACTTT,CASSEAASPLHF
TRBJ2-2,-,TRBV2,few,TGTGCCAGCAGTGAAGAAGCGACAGTTGCCGGGGAGCTGTTTTTT,CASSEEATVAGELFF
TRBJ2-2,-,TRBV18,-,TGTGCCAGCTCGACTTTCAGGGAGGCCGGGGAGCTGTTTTTT,CASSTFREAGELFF